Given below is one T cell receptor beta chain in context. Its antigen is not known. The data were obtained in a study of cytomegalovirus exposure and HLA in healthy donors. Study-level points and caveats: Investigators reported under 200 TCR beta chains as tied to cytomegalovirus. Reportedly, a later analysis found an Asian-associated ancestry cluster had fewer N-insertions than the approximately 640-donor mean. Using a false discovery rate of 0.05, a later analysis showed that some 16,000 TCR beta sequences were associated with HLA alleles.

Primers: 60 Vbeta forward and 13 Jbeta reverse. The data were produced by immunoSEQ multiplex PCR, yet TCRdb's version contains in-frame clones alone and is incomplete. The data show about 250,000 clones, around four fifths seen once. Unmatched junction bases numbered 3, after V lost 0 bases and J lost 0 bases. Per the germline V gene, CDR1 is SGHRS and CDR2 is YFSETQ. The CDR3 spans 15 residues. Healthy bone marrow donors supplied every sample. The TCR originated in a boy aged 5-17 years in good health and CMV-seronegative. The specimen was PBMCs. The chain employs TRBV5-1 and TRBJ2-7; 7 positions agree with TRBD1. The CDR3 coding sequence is TGCGCCAGCAGCTTGGAGGCAGGGGGCTCCTACGAGCAGTACTTC. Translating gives CASSLEAGGSYEQYF.